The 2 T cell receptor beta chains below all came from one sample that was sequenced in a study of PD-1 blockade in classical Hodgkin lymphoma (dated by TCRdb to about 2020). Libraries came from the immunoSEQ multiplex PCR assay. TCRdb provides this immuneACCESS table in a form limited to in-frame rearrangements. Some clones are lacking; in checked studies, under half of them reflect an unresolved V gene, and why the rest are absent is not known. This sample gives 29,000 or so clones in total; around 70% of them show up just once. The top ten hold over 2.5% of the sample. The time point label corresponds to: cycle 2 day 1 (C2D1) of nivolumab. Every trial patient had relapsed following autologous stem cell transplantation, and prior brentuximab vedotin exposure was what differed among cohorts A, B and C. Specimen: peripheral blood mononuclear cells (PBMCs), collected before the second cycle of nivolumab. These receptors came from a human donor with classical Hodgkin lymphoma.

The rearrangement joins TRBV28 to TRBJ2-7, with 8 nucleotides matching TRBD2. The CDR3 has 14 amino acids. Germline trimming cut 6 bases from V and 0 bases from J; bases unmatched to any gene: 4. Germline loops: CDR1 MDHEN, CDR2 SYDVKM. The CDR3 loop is CASSHSGVSYEQYF. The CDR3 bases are TGTGCCAGCAGCCATAGCGGGGTCTCCTACGAGCAGTACTTC. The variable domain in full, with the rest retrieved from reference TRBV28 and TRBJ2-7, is DVKVTQSSRYLVKRTGEKVFLECVQDMDHENMFWYRQDPGLGLRLIYFSYDVKMKEKGDIPEGYSVSREKKERFSLILESASTNQTSMYLCASSHSGVSYEQYFGPGTRLTVT.

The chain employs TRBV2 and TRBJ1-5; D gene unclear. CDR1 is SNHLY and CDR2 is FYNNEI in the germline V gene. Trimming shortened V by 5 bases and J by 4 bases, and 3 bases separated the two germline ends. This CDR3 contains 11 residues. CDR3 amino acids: CASSLNQPQHF. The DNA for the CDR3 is TGTGCCAGCAGTTTGAATCAGCCCCAGCATTTT.